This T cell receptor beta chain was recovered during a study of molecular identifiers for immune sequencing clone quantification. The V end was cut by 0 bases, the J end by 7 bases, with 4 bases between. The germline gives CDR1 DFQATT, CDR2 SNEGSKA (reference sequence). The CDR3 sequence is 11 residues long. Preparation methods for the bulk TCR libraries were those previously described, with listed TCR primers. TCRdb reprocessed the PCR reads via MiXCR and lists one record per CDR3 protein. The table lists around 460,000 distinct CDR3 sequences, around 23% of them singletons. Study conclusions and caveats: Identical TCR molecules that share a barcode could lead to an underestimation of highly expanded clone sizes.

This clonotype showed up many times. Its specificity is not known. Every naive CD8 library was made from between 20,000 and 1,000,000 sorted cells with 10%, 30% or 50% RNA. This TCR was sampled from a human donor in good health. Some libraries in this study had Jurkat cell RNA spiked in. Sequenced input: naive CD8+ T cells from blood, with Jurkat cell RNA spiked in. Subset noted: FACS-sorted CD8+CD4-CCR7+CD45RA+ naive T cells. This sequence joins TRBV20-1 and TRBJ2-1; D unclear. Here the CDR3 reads CSARDSNEQFF. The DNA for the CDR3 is TGCAGTGCTAGAGATTCGAATGAGCAGTTCTTC.